This T cell receptor (beta chain) appears in the sequencing data of a study of cytomegalovirus exposure and HLA in healthy donors. V lost 2 bases and J lost 3, with 12 bases in between. The CDR3 spans 15 residues. CDR1 is SGHRS, CDR2 YFSETQ, per germline. Assay used: immunoSEQ multiplex PCR; TCRdb lists only in-frame clones, some missing. The data contain under 400,000 clones, more than 80% of them singletons. Sequencing was carried out using PBMCs. The V and J genes are TRBV5-1 and TRBJ2-1; D may be TRBD2 (5 bases). The receptor was derived from a woman aged 18-29 years in good health and CMV-seronegative. The CDR3 loop reads CASSFPRAHYNEQFF. DNA for the CDR3: TGCGCCAGCAGCTTCCCGCGGGCCCACTACAATGAGCAGTTCTTC.